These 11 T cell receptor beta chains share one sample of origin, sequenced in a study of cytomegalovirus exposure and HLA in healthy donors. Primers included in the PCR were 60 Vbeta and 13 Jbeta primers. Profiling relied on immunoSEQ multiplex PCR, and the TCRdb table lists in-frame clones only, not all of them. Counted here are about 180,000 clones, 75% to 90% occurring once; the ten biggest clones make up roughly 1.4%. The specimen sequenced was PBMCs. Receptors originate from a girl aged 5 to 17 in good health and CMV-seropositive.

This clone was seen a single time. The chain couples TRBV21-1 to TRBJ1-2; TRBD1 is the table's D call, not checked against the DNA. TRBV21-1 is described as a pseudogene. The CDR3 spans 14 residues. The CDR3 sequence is CASSRDREVDGYTF. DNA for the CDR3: TGTGCCAGCAGCCGTGACAGGGAGGTAGATGGCTACACCTTC.

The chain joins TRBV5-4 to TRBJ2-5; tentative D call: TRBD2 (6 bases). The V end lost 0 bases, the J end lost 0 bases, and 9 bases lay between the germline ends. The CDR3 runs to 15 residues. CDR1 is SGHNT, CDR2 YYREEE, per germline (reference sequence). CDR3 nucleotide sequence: TGTGCCAGCAGCTTGGGTCTAGCGAACCAAGAGACCCAGTACTTC. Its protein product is CASSLGLANQETQYF. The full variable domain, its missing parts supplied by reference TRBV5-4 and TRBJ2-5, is ETGVTQSPTHLIKTRGQQVTLRCSSQSGHNTVSWYQQALGQGPQFIFQYYREEENGRGNFPPRFSGLQFPNYSSELNVNALELDDSALYLCASSLGLANQETQYFGPGTRLLVL.

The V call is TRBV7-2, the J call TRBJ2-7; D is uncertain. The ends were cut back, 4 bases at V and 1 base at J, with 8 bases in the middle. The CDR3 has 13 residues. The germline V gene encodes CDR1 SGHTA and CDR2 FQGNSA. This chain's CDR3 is CASSSLLSYEQYF. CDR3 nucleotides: TGTGCCAGCAGCTCTCTTTTGTCCTACGAGCAGTACTTC.

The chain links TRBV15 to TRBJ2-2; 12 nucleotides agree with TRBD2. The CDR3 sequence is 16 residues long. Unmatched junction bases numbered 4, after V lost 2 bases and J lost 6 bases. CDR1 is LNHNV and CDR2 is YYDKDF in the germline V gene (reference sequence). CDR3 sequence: CATSRLAGGLPGELFF. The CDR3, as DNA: TGTGCCACCAGCAGACTAGCGGGAGGGCTCCCCGGGGAGCTGTTTTTT.

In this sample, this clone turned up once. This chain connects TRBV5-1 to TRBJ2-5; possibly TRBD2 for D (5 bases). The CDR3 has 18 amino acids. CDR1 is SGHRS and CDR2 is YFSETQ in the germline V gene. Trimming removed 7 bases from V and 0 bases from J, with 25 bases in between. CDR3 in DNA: TGCGCCAGCGTCCGTATACCCCACTCCGAGCGGTACCAAGAGACCCAGTACTTC. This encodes CASVRIPHSERYQETQYF.

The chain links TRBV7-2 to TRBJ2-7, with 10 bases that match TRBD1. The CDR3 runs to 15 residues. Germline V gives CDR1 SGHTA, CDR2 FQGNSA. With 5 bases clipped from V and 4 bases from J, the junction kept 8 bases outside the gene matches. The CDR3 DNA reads TGTGCCAGCAGCCCAACCTCGGACAGGGGGTACGAGCAGTACTTC. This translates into CASSPTSDRGYEQYF.

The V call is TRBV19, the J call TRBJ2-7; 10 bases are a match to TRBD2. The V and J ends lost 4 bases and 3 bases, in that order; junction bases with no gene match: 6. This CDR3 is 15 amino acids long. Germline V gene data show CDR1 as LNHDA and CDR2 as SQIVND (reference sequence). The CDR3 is CASSTLAGGIYEQYF. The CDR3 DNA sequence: TGTGCCAGTAGTACATTAGCGGGAGGTATCTACGAGCAGTACTTC. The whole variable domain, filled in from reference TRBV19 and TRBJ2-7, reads DGGITQSPKYLFRKEGQNVTLSCEQNLNHDAMYWYRQDPGQGLRLIYYSQIVNDFQKGDIAEGYSVSREKKESFPLTVTSAQKNPTAFYLCASSTLAGGIYEQYFGPGTRLTVT.

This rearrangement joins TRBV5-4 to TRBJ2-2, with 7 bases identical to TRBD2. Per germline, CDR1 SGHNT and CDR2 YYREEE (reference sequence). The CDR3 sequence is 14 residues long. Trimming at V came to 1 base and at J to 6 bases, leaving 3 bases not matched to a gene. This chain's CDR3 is CASSLWRESGELFF. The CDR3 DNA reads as TGTGCCAGCAGCTTGTGGCGGGAGTCCGGGGAGCTGTTTTTT.

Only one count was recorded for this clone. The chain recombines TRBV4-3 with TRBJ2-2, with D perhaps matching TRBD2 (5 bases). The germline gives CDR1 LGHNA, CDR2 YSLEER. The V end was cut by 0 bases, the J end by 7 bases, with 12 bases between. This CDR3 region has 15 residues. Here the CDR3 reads CASSQENSEFGELFF. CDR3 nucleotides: TGCGCCAGCAGCCAAGAAAATAGCGAGTTCGGGGAGCTGTTTTTT.

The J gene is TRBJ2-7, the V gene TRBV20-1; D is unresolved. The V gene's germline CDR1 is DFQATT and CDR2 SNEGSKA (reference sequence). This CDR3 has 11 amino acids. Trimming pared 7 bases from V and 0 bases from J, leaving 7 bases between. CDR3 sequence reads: CSVGASYEQYF. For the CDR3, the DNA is TGCAGTGTTGGAGCCTCCTACGAGCAGTACTTC.

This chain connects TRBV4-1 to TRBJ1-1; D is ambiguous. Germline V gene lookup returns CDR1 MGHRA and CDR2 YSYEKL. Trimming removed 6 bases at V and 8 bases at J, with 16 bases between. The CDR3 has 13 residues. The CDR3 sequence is CASSQVGEMEAFF. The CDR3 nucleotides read TGCGCCAGCAGTCAGGTGGGTGAAATGGAAGCTTTCTTT.